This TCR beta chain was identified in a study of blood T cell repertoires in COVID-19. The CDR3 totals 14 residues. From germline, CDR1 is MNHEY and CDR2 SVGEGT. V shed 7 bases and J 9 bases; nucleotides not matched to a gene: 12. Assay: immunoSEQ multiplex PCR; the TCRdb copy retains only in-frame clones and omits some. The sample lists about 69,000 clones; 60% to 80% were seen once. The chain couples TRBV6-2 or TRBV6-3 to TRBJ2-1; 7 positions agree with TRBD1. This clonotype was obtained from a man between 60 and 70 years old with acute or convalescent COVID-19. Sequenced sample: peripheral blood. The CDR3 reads CASTPRTGLGEQFF. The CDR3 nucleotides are TGTGCCAGCACCCCCAGGACAGGCCTAGGTGAGCAGTTCTTC.